This T cell receptor (beta chain) derives from a study of blood T cell repertoires in COVID-19 (TCRdb year 2020). Notes on the research overall: Collaborator samples came from the United States, Italy and Spain and covered acute and convalescent phases of COVID-19. The prospective study material was composed of cDNA or gDNA derived from T cells, B-cell-depleted T cells, or PBMCs. Deeply sampled blood TCRbeta repertoires from subjects exposed to, actively infected with, or recovered from COVID-19 were included in the dataset. The repertoires were released in a freely available public database meant as a resource for research on the immune response to SARS-CoV-2. Samples came from the ongoing ImmuneRACE study (first 160 participants) plus 1,254 subjects from 6 global collaborators. The sample metadata nearly always contained a de-identified subject ID, COVID-19 status, age in years and sex. HLA class I and class II types, where available, came from metadata supplied by the sample provider rather than from assay-based typing. Results the study describes overall, beyond this receptor: Clinical and demographic metadata were provided uncurated, with the amount varying by source and participant.

About this clone: It lacks a known antigen. Base qualities are missing; no much larger clone stands one base away.

TCRbeta CDR3 regions were amplified from genomic DNA by means of the immunoSEQ Assay, a bias-controlled multiplex PCR. The authors' analysis ran thus. Within the assay, amplification of reference gene primers was used to estimate how many nucleated cells each sample contained. To quantify the absolute abundance of each unique TCRbeta CDR3 rearrangement, sequence reads were collapsed and filtered. Productive Simpson clonality was computed per sample as the square root of Simpson's diversity index over productive rearrangements. This immuneACCESS table, as held by TCRdb, lists in-frame sequences with V and J called but not all clones. Of the missing ones, under half trace to an unresolved V gene in checked studies; the others have no known cause. V, J and clone size are taken as reported in that table, and D and trimming were inferred from the DNA itself. For this sample there are roughly 38,000 clones; around 76% appear just once. Of the sample, under 9.5% falls within the top ten clones.

Each collaborating institution followed its own protocols to collect whole blood in K2EDTA tubes. For TCRbeta analysis, collaborator samples were shipped as frozen whole blood, as isolated PBMCs, or as DNA extracted from either sample type. V gives up 7 bases and J gives up 1 base, and the segment between their germline ends measures 19 bases. Via the germline V gene, CDR1 is SQVTM and CDR2 ANQGSEA. The cysteine opens and the phenylalanine closes a CDR3 of 15 amino acids. CDR3 DNA only is kept here, 45 bases in frame from base 1. The sequencing sample was made of peripheral blood. The chain is assembled from TRBV29-1 and TRBJ1-1; the D gene cannot be resolved reliably. The source of this sequence is a man aged 70 or older with active or convalescent COVID-19. CDR3 protein: CSAQTISGGNTEAFF. The nucleotides read TGCAGCGCGCAGACCATCAGCGGAGGGAACACTGAAGCTTTCTTT.